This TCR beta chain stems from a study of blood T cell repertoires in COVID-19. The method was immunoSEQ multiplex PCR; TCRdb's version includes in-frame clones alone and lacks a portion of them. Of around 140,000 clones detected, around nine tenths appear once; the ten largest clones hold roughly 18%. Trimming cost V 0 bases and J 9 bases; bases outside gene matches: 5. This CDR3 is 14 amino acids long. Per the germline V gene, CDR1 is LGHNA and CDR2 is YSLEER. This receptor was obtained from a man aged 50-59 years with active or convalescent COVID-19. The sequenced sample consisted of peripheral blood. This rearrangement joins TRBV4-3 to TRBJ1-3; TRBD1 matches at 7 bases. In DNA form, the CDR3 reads TGCGCCAGCAGCCAAGAGCGCAGGGGGTCCACCATATATTTT. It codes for CASSQERRGSTIYF.